The 16 T cell receptor beta chains listed next were all sequenced from one sample in a study of blood T cell repertoires in COVID-19. The table came from immunoSEQ multiplex PCR; TCRdb's copy has only in-frame clones and leaves some out. Of 250,000 to 300,000 clones listed, 86% are singletons. The source material was peripheral blood. These receptors were taken from a woman in her 70s with COVID-19, enrolled during active disease.

The genes are TRBV11-2 and TRBJ1-1; D unresolved. The V and J ends lost 5 bases and 4 bases respectively, with 14 bases between them. CDR3 length: 14 amino acids. Germline V gene data show CDR1 as SGHAT and CDR2 as FQNNGV. As DNA, the CDR3 is TGTGCCAGCAGCGCCAGGCTGCGGGGCACTGAAGCTTTCTTT. Protein: CASSARLRGTEAFF.

This clone was found once. The V and J genes are TRBV24-1 and TRBJ2-1; a weak D match, TRBD1 (5 bases). V was cut by 5 bases and J by 12 bases, with 13 bases left in between. CDR1 is KGHDR and CDR2 is SFDVKD in the germline V gene. The CDR3 has 12 residues. The CDR3: CATSGGPEGQFF. The CDR3 coding sequence is TGTGCCACCAGTGGGGGCCCGGAAGGGCAGTTCTTC.

CDR3 in amino acids: CASSPGSRGQNIQYF. DNA of the CDR3: TGCGCCAGCAGCCCCGGGAGCCGCGGGCAAAACATTCAGTACTTC. This chain joins TRBV5-1 and TRBJ2-4, with D possibly being TRBD2 (6 bases). Germline CDR1 is SGHRS and CDR2 is YFSETQ. V dropped 4 bases and J dropped 5 bases, with 16 bases sitting between them. This CDR3 is 15 amino acids long. Full variable domain (remainder filled in from reference TRBV5-1 and TRBJ2-4): KAGVTQTPRYLIKTRGQQVTLSCSPISGHRSVSWYQQTPGQGLQFLFEYFSETQRNKGNFPGRFSGRQFSNSRSEMNVSTLELGDSALYLCASSPGSRGQNIQYFGAGTRLSVL.

The CDR3 sequence: CASTARGQETQYF. The CDR3 coding sequence is TGTGCCAGCACCGCCAGGGGGCAAGAGACCCAGTACTTC. The chain recombines TRBV12-3 or TRBV12-4 with TRBJ2-5; 7 nucleotides align to TRBD1. The CDR3 totals 13 residues. Trimming took 7 bases from V and 2 from J; bases not matched to a gene: 4.

V is TRBV23-1 and J is TRBJ1-5, with a weak D call TRBD1 (5 bases). TRBV23-1 is an open reading frame whose function is uncertain. V was shortened by 7 bases and J by 0 bases, with 10 bases between the two germline ends. The CDR3 has 14 amino acids. CDR3 sequence reads: CASTSGVSNQPQHF. For the CDR3, the DNA is TGCGCCAGCACCTCGGGGGTTAGCAATCAGCCCCAGCATTTT.

J is TRBJ2-1 and V is TRBV4-1, with TRBD2 matching 11 bases. V dropped 6 bases and J dropped 4; count of bases not matched to a gene: 8. This CDR3 has 16 amino acids. Per the germline V gene, CDR1 is MGHRA and CDR2 is YSYEKL. The CDR3 spells CASRPTSGGPYNEQFF. The CDR3 DNA reads TGCGCCAGCAGACCTACTAGCGGGGGCCCTTACAATGAGCAGTTCTTC.

J is TRBJ2-1 and V is TRBV24-1; perhaps TRBD1 as D (8 bases). This CDR3 is 12 amino acids long. Germline CDR1 KGHDR, CDR2 SFDVKD. The germline V and J ends were trimmed by 0 bases and 14 bases, with 10 bases remaining between them. CDR3 in DNA: TGTGCCACCAGTGATTTGACAGGGGGGGAGTTCTTC. Translated, it gives CATSDLTGGEFF.

The gene calls are TRBV7-9 and TRBJ2-1; TRBD1 is a possible D gene (6 bases). The V end was cut by 5 bases, the J end by 2 bases, with 16 bases between. Germline V gives CDR1 SEHNR, CDR2 FQNEAQ (reference sequence). The CDR3 extends over 16 amino acids. CDR3 DNA: TGTGCCAGCAGCCCCCGGACAGCTCCAACCTACAATGAGCAGTTCTTC. The encoded protein is CASSPRTAPTYNEQFF.

The rearrangement links TRBV9 to TRBJ1-6; the D is unclear. With 0 bases removed from V and 8 bases from J, the gap between germline ends came to 6 bases. Germline loops: CDR1 SGDLS, CDR2 YYNGEE. The CDR3 spans 13 residues. CDR3 DNA sequence: TGTGCCAGCAGCGTAGGGGCCGATTCACCCCTCCACTTT. Translating it yields CASSVGADSPLHF.

The chain employs TRBV2 and TRBJ2-1; D may be TRBD1 (6 bases). Deletions cut 2 bases from V and 2 bases from J, with 7 bases between. This CDR3 has 14 amino acids. Germline V gene lookup returns CDR1 SNHLY and CDR2 FYNNEI. CDR3 loop: CASSEQGPYNEQFF. The DNA of the CDR3 is TGTGCCAGCAGTGAACAGGGGCCCTACAATGAGCAGTTCTTC.

This sequence joins TRBV19 and TRBJ1-2; a possible D gene is TRBD1 (6 bases). The V end lost 6 bases, the J end lost 5 bases, and 10 bases lay between the germline ends. Germline loops: CDR1 LNHDA, CDR2 SQIVND (reference sequence). The CDR3 runs 12 residues. Here the CDR3 reads CASRQTGYGYTF. Here the CDR3 DNA reads TGTGCCAGTAGACAAACAGGGTATGGCTACACCTTC.

The gene calls are TRBV30 and TRBJ1-5, with D possibly being TRBD1 (6 bases). The CDR3 runs to 13 residues. Germline assignment: CDR1 GTSNPN and CDR2 SVGIG (reference sequence). The V end lost 4 bases, the J end lost 3 bases, and 10 bases lay between the germline ends. The DNA of the CDR3 is TGTGCCTGGAATCGGGACACCAATCAGCCCCAGCATTTT. This codes for CAWNRDTNQPQHF.

The chain uses TRBV9 and TRBJ1-1; D is uncertain. Germline V gives CDR1 SGDLS, CDR2 YYNGEE. The CDR3 length is 17 residues. V lost 0 bases and J lost 0, with 15 bases in between. CDR3 in amino acids: CASSVAETKRLNTEAFF. In nucleotides, the CDR3 is TGTGCCAGCAGCGTAGCGGAGACGAAAAGGCTGAACACTGAAGCTTTCTTT.

The chain recombines TRBV9 with TRBJ2-2, with 8 bases aligning to TRBD1. The length of the CDR3 is 16 residues. The germline V gene has CDR1 SGDLS and CDR2 YYNGEE. V gave up 1 base and J gave up 1 base; unmatched junction bases: 3. DNA of the CDR3: TGTGCCAGCAGCGTACAGGGGGCGCAGAACACCGGGGAGCTGTTTTTT. This translates into CASSVQGAQNTGELFF. Full variable domain (missing parts from reference TRBV9 and TRBJ2-2): DSGVTQTPKHLITATGQRVTLRCSPRSGDLSVYWYQQSLDQGLQFLIQYYNGEERAKGNILERFSAQQFPDLHSELNLSSLELGDSALYFCASSVQGAQNTGELFFGEGSRLTVL.

This chain links TRBV5-1 with TRBJ2-1; 11 nucleotides line up with TRBD2. There are 15 residues in the CDR3. J lost 6 bases, V lost 2 bases, and 4 bases had no gene match. The germline V gene encodes CDR1 SGHRS and CDR2 YFSETQ. The CDR3, as DNA: TGCGCCAGCAGCTTTCCTAGCGGGGGGAGCAATGAGCAGTTCTTC. It is translated as CASSFPSGGSNEQFF. The full variable domain, its missing parts supplied by reference TRBV5-1 and TRBJ2-1, is KAGVTQTPRYLIKTRGQQVTLSCSPISGHRSVSWYQQTPGQGLQFLFEYFSETQRNKGNFPGRFSGRQFSNSRSEMNVSTLELGDSALYLCASSFPSGGSNEQFFGPGTRLTVL.

The chain employs TRBV9 and TRBJ2-7; the match to TRBD2 covers 8 bases. Germline V lookup: CDR1 SGDLS, CDR2 YYNGEE. The CDR3 has 18 amino acids. With V trimmed by 3 bases and J by 2 bases, 16 bases remained unmatched. The CDR3 reads CASSEGIRGGGSTYEQYF. The CDR3 nucleotides are TGTGCCAGCAGCGAGGGGATTAGGGGCGGGGGGTCTACCTACGAGCAGTACTTC.